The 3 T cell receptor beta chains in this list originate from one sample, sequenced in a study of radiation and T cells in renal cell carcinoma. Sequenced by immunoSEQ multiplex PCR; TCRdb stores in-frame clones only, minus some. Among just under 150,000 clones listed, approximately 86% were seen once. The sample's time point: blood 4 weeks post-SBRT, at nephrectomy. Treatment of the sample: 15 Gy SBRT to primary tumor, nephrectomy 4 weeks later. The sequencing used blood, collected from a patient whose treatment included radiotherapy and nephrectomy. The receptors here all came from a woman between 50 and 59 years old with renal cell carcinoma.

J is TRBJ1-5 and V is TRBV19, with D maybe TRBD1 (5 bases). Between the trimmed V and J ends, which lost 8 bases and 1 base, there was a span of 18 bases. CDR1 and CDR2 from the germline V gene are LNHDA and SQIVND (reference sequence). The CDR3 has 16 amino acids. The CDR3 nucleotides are TGTGCCAGTTTGGGCCCCCTGGGGGAGAGCAATCAGCCCCAGCATTTT. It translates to CASLGPLGESNQPQHF.

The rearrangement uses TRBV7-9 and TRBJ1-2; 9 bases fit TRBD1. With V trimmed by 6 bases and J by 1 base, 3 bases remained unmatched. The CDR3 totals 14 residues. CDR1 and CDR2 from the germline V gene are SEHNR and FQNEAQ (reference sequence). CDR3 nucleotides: TGTGCCAGCAGTCACAGGGGGCTTAACTATGGCTACACCTTC. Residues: CASSHRGLNYGYTF.

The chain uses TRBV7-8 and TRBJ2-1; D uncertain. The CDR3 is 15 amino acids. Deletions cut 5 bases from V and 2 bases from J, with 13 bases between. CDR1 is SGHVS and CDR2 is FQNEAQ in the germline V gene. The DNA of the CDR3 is TGTGCCAGCAGCCCCCCTCTGGGGACCTACAATGAGCAGTTCTTC. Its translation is CASSPPLGTYNEQFF.